This T cell receptor beta chain was observed in a study of blood T cells in healthy people across ages. The wider study: Capturing about one barcoded beta molecule per two T cells was achieved by template switching. Overall study findings and caveats: Naive CD4+ cell counts and diversity both ran higher in long-lived than in aged donors. Reliance upon unsorted PBMCs precluded definitive naive versus antigen-experienced comparison.

Alongside a J-beta primer mix, a sample-barcoded 5' primer served in a second PCR lasting about 6 to 12 cycles. Through a template-switch adaptor with 12 random nucleotides, each cDNA molecule received a tag. TCRdb independently ran MiXCR on the 5' RACE reads; one entry per CDR3 protein. Of approximately 800,000 distinct CDR3 sequences in the sample, about 48% were seen once. This CDR3 has 17 amino acids. Only a few counts were recorded for this clonotype. No antigen is known for it. The sequence was obtained from an elderly man in good health. The sample comprised blood. This chain joins TRBV21-1 and TRBJ2-3; the table assigns TRBD2, which was not confirmed against the DNA. TRBV21-1 is recorded as a pseudogene. The CDR3 coding sequence is TGTGCCAGCAGCAAAGTAAGAGCGGGAGGGATGCACAGATACGCGTATTTT. This sequence encodes CASSKVRAGGMHRYAYF.